This T cell receptor (beta chain) was documented in a study of CD8+CD57+ T cells in acquired aplastic anemia. The CDR3 sequence runs 13 residues, both termini included. The germline CDR1 and CDR2 sequences are SGHTA and FQGTGA. Genomic DNA served as template for TCR beta VDJ and CDR3 profiling. Using its own MiXCR run on the reads, TCRdb lists one record per CDR3 protein. The table lists just over 400,000 distinct CDR3 sequences, 60% to 80% of them singletons. Remarks on this clonotype: The CDR3 ends on some other residue instead of the conserved phenylalanine or tryptophan, so this is likely a read error. The limits of the CDR3 on the DNA are not certain, so only TCRdb's listed CDR3 is given.

Sequencing was carried out using sorted CD4+, CD8+, or CD8+CD57+ T cells (not recorded which) from PBMCs. The genes are TRBV7-3 and TRBJ1-2; TRBD1 is the table's D call, not checked against the DNA. The receptor was isolated from a human donor in good health, serving as a control. The CDR3 sequence: CASTPSGAERSNQ.